The 21 T cell receptor beta chains reported below all come from one sample, sequenced in a study of cytomegalovirus exposure and HLA in healthy donors. Researchers ran the PCR with 60 Vbeta and 13 Jbeta primers. Clones were read by immunoSEQ multiplex PCR, and TCRdb kept only the in-frame ones, dropping some. The data show approximately 40,000 clones, 80% to 90% seen once. The material sequenced was PBMCs. These receptors were obtained from a woman in her thirties or forties in good health and CMV-seropositive.

This clone was found a few times. The V call is TRBV6-6, the J call TRBJ2-7; 7 nucleotides agree with TRBD2. Trimming cost V 5 bases and J 4 bases; bases outside gene matches: 11. This CDR3 comprises 15 residues. The germline CDR1 and CDR2 sequences are MNHNY and SVGAGI (reference sequence). The chain's CDR3 is CASSPNSGVLYEQYF. CDR3 nucleotide sequence: TGTGCCAGCAGTCCCAACAGCGGGGTCCTTTACGAGCAGTACTTC.

The V and J genes are TRBV6-5 and TRBJ1-2; D may be TRBD1 (6 bases). Germline CDR1 and CDR2: MNHEY and SVGAGI. Trimming pared 7 bases from V and 7 bases from J, leaving 13 bases between. CDR3 size: 12 residues. CDR3: CASTDQTGGYTF. The DNA for the CDR3 is TGTGCCAGCACCGACCAGACAGGTGGCTACACCTTC.

The J gene is TRBJ2-3, the V gene TRBV25-1; D perhaps matches TRBD2 (6 bases). The CDR3 has 15 residues. Trimming cost V 1 base and J 2 bases, with 10 bases left between them. Germline-derived CDR1 and CDR2 are MGHDK and SYGVNS. The DNA of the CDR3 is TGTGCCAGCAGTGAATTGGACTACTACACAGATACGCAGTATTTT. Translation: CASSELDYYTDTQYF.

This chain connects TRBV28 to TRBJ1-5; 10 bases are shared with TRBD1. Germline CDR1 is MDHEN and CDR2 is SYDVKM. The CDR3 runs to 17 residues. J gave up 4 bases and V 5 bases, and 11 bases lay outside the gene matches. CDR3 bases: TGTGCCAGCAGTCCCCGACAGGGGGCGAGGGTTAATCAGCCCCAGCATTTT. Translating gives CASSPRQGARVNQPQHF.

A single count supports this clone. This chain links TRBV5-6 with TRBJ1-2; no firm D call. The CDR3 is 16 residues long. Germline V gene sequence: CDR1 SGHDT, CDR2 YYEEEE. Trimming cost V 2 bases and J 0 bases, with 14 bases left between them. As DNA, the CDR3 is TGTGCCAGCAGCTTTCGGGTCAGAAAAGCTAACTATGGCTACACCTTC. Encoded protein: CASSFRVRKANYGYTF.

This clone appeared a single time. The chain is built from TRBV5-6 and TRBJ2-1, with TRBD1 matching 7 bases. With 4 bases clipped from V and 5 bases from J, the junction kept 3 bases outside the gene matches. Germline V lookup: CDR1 SGHDT, CDR2 YYEEEE. CDR3 length equals 13 residues. In nucleotides, the CDR3 is TGTGCCAGCAGCAGGGACAGTCACAATGAGCAGTTCTTC. This sequence encodes CASSRDSHNEQFF.

The chain uses TRBV30 and TRBJ1-3; the D gene is possibly TRBD1 (5 bases). The CDR3 is 13 residues long. CDR1 is GTSNPN and CDR2 is SVGIG in the germline V gene (reference sequence). V was trimmed by 2 bases and J by 5 bases, leaving 10 bases between them. CDR3 residues: CAWSMTDRNTIYF. The CDR3 DNA reads as TGTGCCTGGAGTATGACAGATCGAAACACCATATATTTT.

The chain joins TRBV20-1 to TRBJ1-1; D is unclear. The CDR3 contains 11 residues. CDR1 is DFQATT and CDR2 is SNEGSKA in the germline V gene (reference sequence). V lost 6 bases to trimming and J lost 5 bases, with 10 bases between them. The CDR3 spells CSARSITEAFF. In nucleotides, the CDR3 is TGCAGTGCCCGGAGTATTACTGAAGCTTTCTTT.

CDR3 nucleotides: TGTGCCAGCAGCCAAGATCTAACGGGGGGTCACCTCCAAGAGACCCAGTACTTC. Its protein is CASSQDLTGGHLQETQYF. J is TRBJ2-5 and V is TRBV4-2, with 7 bases lining up with TRBD2. Germline CDR1 LGHNA, CDR2 YNFKEQ. With 0 bases clipped from V and 1 base from J, the junction kept 11 bases outside the gene matches. This CDR3 has 18 amino acids.

The rearrangement uses TRBV29-1 and TRBJ2-3, with 8 bases lining up with TRBD1. CDR1 and CDR2 (germline): SQVTM, ANQGSEA. The CDR3 is made up of 14 amino acids. Germline trimming cut 5 bases from V and 4 bases from J; bases unmatched to any gene: 8. For the CDR3, the DNA is TGCAGCGTTACCTGGACAGGGCGGGCAGATACGCAGTATTTT. Protein product: CSVTWTGRADTQYF.

The DNA of the CDR3 is TGTGCCAGCAGCTTCGTACCGGGACAGAAAAACACTGAAGCTTTCTTT. Its translation is CASSFVPGQKNTEAFF. The chain combines TRBV7-6 with TRBJ1-1, with 7 bases matching TRBD1. V shed 3 bases and J 2 bases; nucleotides not matched to a gene: 9. From germline, CDR1 is SGHVS and CDR2 FNYEAQ. The CDR3 has 16 residues.

This chain links TRBV10-3 with TRBJ2-5, with 8 bases identical to TRBD1. Looked up from germline, CDR1 is ENHRY and CDR2 is SYGVKD. The J segment lost 5 bases and the V segment lost 2 bases, leaving 4 bases of the junction unmatched. This CDR3 is built from 14 residues. For the CDR3, the DNA is TGTGCCATCAGTGAGAGGCCAGGGGGCGAGACCCAGTACTTC. Residues: CAISERPGGETQYF.

The J gene is TRBJ1-3, the V gene TRBV5-4, with D possibly TRBD1 on 6 matching bases. The CDR3 extends over 16 amino acids. CDR1 SGHNT and CDR2 YYREEE come from the germline V gene (reference sequence). Trimming took off 2 bases at V and 2 bases at J, with 14 bases between the two ends. DNA for the CDR3: TGTGCCAGCAGCTTAAGACAGGCGGGGGCTGGAAACACCATATATTTT. Translated, it gives CASSLRQAGAGNTIYF.

The V call is TRBV5-1, the J call TRBJ2-3; 9 nucleotides line up with TRBD2. This CDR3 comprises 16 residues. V lost 0 bases and J lost 10; bases outside the gene matches: 12. Germline assignment: CDR1 SGHRS and CDR2 YFSETQ. CDR3 protein: CASSLALAGSGGAQYF. CDR3 sequence (DNA): TGCGCCAGCAGCTTGGCCCTAGCGGGGTCCGGGGGTGCGCAGTATTTT.

This clone has more than one count but fewer than ten. J is TRBJ1-1 and V is TRBV6-5, with D unclear. Germline V gives CDR1 MNHEY, CDR2 SVGAGI. CDR3 length: 10 residues. Between the trimmed V and J ends, which lost 5 bases and 11 bases, there was a span of 9 bases. The CDR3 here is CASSASVAFF. CDR3 in DNA: TGTGCCAGCAGTGCGTCCGTTGCTTTCTTT.

This chain uses TRBV29-1 with TRBJ2-5; perhaps TRBD2 as D (7 bases). The CDR3 consists of 15 residues. Germline values: CDR1 SQVTM, CDR2 ANQGSEA. V was shortened by 1 base and J by 5 bases, with 17 bases between the two germline ends. CDR3 sequence reads: CSVEAWEGGRETQYF. The CDR3 region has the DNA TGCAGCGTTGAAGCCTGGGAGGGGGGCAGGGAGACCCAGTACTTC.

The rearrangement joins TRBV27 to TRBJ1-1; D might be TRBD1 (5 bases). The CDR3 is 13 amino acids. The germline CDR1 and CDR2 sequences are MNHEY and SMNVEV (reference sequence). V was trimmed by 4 bases and J by 4 bases, leaving 10 bases between them. CDR3 DNA sequence: TGTGCCAGCAGTTCAATTGGGGCCACTGAAGCTTTCTTT. Protein product: CASSSIGATEAFF.

In its sample, this clone was seen a few times. The rearrangement links TRBV18 to TRBJ2-3; 8 bases align to TRBD1. The CDR3 is made up of 15 amino acids. V shed 3 bases, J shed 4 bases, and the junction held 6 bases outside the gene matches. The germline CDR1 and CDR2 sequences are KGHSH and LQKENI. DNA of the CDR3: TGTGCCAGCTCACCCCCCCAGGGGGCAGCAGATACGCAGTATTTT. This gives the protein CASSPPQGAADTQYF. Variable domain in full (rest from reference TRBV18 and TRBJ2-3): NAGVMQNPRHLVRRRGQEARLRCSPMKGHSHVYWYRQLPEEGLKFMVYLQKENIIDESGMPKERFSAEFPKEGPSILRIQQVVRGDSAAYFCASSPPQGAADTQYFGPGTRLTVL.

The chain carries TRBV28 and TRBJ2-7; the match to TRBD1 covers 9 bases. In germline, CDR1 is MDHEN, CDR2 SYDVKM. The ends lost 3 bases at V and 4 bases at J; junction bases unmatched: 7. The CDR3 totals 15 residues. The CDR3 here is CASSFAGTGNYEQYF. CDR3 sequence (DNA): TGTGCCAGCAGTTTTGCCGGGACAGGGAATTACGAGCAGTACTTC.

J is TRBJ1-4 and V is TRBV15; D not resolved. Per germline, CDR1 LNHNV and CDR2 YYDKDF (reference sequence). The CDR3 is made up of 15 amino acids. With 3 bases removed from V and 2 bases from J, the gap between germline ends came to 10 bases. The CDR3 DNA reads as TGTGCCACCAGCAGGGGTGGGCCTACTAATGAAAAACTGTTTTTT. Translation gives CATSRGGPTNEKLFF.

V and J are TRBV5-3 and TRBJ1-6, with 9 positions matching TRBD1. TRBV5-3 is flagged as an ORF with uncertain function. The V segment lost 4 bases and the J segment 7 bases; nucleotides outside the gene matches: 12. This CDR3 comprises 17 residues. The CDR3 coding sequence is TGTGCCAGAAGCCTGCAATCGACCGGGACAGGGAATTCACCCCTCCACTTT. Translation gives CARSLQSTGTGNSPLHF.